This TCR beta chain was recorded in a study of shared clonotypes between healthy human individuals. A note on this clone: What it recognizes is unknown.

Overall study findings and caveats: Naive subsets generally had larger estimated richness than memory subsets. Although depth was large, rarefaction showed that sequencing of the sorted subsets was incomplete.

Generated by immunoSEQ multiplex PCR, the TCRdb table keeps only in-frame clones and is missing some. Of almost 700,000 clones in the sample, around 90% were seen once. It was CD45RO-negative cells, positively selected for CCR7, that made up naive CD8 cells, with terminally differentiated effector memory CD45RA+ cells excluded. The sequenced material came from naive CD8+ T cells sorted from blood. The clonotype was recovered from a man between 25 and 39 years old in good health.

CDR3 protein: CASSIEDNYEQYF. CDR3 DNA: TGTGCCAGTAGTATAGAGGATAACTACGAGCAGTACTTC. V gene TRBV19 combines with J gene TRBJ2-7, with D unclear. V lost 0 bases, J lost 3 bases, and 6 bases lay in between. Germline V gives CDR1 LNHDA, CDR2 SQIVND (reference sequence). The CDR3 totals 13 residues.